The 7 T cell receptor beta chains reported below all come from one sample, sequenced in a study of T cell repertoires in cytomegalovirus infection. For these receptors, no antigen is known. A single record per CDR3 protein comes from TCRdb applying MiXCR to the reads. The repertoire holds 700,000 to 850,000 distinct CDR3 sequences, about 33% seen once, with roughly 12% in the top ten. The material sequenced was cultured CD8+ T cells from PBMCs, taken from culture after CMV antigen stimulation. The source is a human donor in good health (CMV status not recorded). Some clones in this sample may be carry-over from other donors' samples.

This rearrangement joins TRBV7-4 to TRBJ2-3, with TRBD1 identical over 7 bases. CDR1 SGHVT and CDR2 SQSDAQ come from the germline V gene. V gave up 5 bases and J gave up 0 bases; unmatched junction bases: 8. The CDR3 runs to 16 residues. CDR3 amino acids: CASSQTTGRSTDTQYF. In DNA form, the CDR3 reads TGTGCCAGCAGCCAGACGACAGGGCGAAGCACAGATACGCAGTATTTT.

The sample holds many counts of this clonotype. V usage is TRBV7-2 and J usage is TRBJ2-7, with 7 bases fitting TRBD1. J lost 6 bases, V lost 2 bases, and 13 bases had no gene match. Germline V CDR1 and CDR2: SGHTA, FQGNSA. This CDR3 has 16 amino acids. CDR3: CASSLLDRTPFSEQYV. DNA for the CDR3: TGTGCCAGCAGCTTATTGGACAGGACACCGTTCTCCGAGCAGTACGTC.

Concerning this clonotype itself: An end of the junction does not agree with germline; a read error may underlie this. The chain combines TRBV25-1 with TRBJ1-2, with D hard to call. This CDR3 comprises 13 residues. Germline CDR1 MGHDK, CDR2 SYGVNS. The CDR3 coding sequence is TGTACCAGCAGTGTACAGTTTGACTATGGCTACACCTTC. Amino acids: CTSSVQFDYGYTF.

This chain uses TRBV7-6 with TRBJ2-7, with TRBD1 matching over 9 bases. This CDR3 region has 14 residues. Germline assignment: CDR1 SGHVS and CDR2 FNYEAQ. The V gene end was trimmed by 5 bases and the J gene end by 3 bases; junction bases not matched to a gene: 5. In DNA form, the CDR3 reads TGTGCCAGCAGCCAACAGGGGGCTGGCTACGAGCAGTACTTC. It specifies CASSQQGAGYEQYF.

This chain uses TRBV27 with TRBJ1-1; a possible D gene is TRBD1 (5 bases). The CDR3 covers 17 residues. Trimming pared 5 bases from V and 1 base from J, leaving 20 bases between. Looked up from germline, CDR1 is MNHEY and CDR2 is SMNVEV (reference sequence). In DNA form, the CDR3 reads TGTGCCAGCAGTGTGCGTCAGGGAAGGGGTCGGAACACTGAAGCTTTCTTT. Amino acids: CASSVRQGRGRNTEAFF.

V is TRBV28 and J is TRBJ2-1; D may be TRBD1 (6 bases). V was trimmed by 7 bases and J by 9 bases, leaving 13 bases between them. Germline lookup yields CDR1 MDHEN and CDR2 SYDVKM. CDR3 length: 12 residues. CDR3 DNA: TGTGCCAGCAATCAGGGGTGGGGTGAGCAGTTCTTC. This translates into CASNQGWGEQFF.

This clonotype was observed many times. V usage is TRBV7-6 and J usage is TRBJ1-2; TRBD1 might be the D (5 bases). The CDR3 sequence is 15 residues long. The germline V gene has CDR1 SGHVS and CDR2 FNYEAQ. The V end was cut by 2 bases, the J end by 0 bases, with 10 bases between. The DNA for the CDR3 is TGTGCCAGCAGCTTACGGGGCCCTACTAACTATGGCTACACCTTC. Protein: CASSLRGPTNYGYTF. Full variable domain (rest looked up from reference TRBV7-6 and TRBJ1-2): GAGVSQSPRYKVTKRGQDVALRCDPISGHVSLYWYRQALGQGPEFLTYFNYEAQQDKSGLPNDRFSAERPEGSISTLTIQRTEQRDSAMYRCASSLRGPTNYGYTFGSGTRLTVV.